This T cell receptor beta chain is drawn from a study of blood T cell repertoires in COVID-19. Across the study: Sources were T cells, B-cell-depleted T cells, or PBMCs; the material itself was cDNA or gDNA.

Authors' processing steps: Amplification with reference gene primers provided the estimates of nucleated cell counts. The repertoire was sequenced with immunoSEQ multiplex PCR; TCRdb's copy has only in-frame clones and lacks some. V, J and clone size were drawn from that table, and D and trimming were deduced from the DNA. This table has about 91,000 clones, roughly 71% appearing once. From germline, CDR1 is MDHEN and CDR2 SYDVKM. The V segment lost 2 bases and the J segment 7 bases; nucleotides outside the gene matches: 5. This CDR3 is built from 14 residues. This TCR came from an elderly woman with acute or convalescent COVID-19. The chain uses TRBV28 and TRBJ1-5, with 7 bases aligning to TRBD1. The sequenced sample consisted of peripheral blood. For the CDR3, the DNA is TGTGCCAGCAGTTTAGCCAGGGGGGTACAGCCCCAGCATTTT. It is translated as CASSLARGVQPQHF. The complete variable domain, with remaining parts taken from reference TRBV28 and TRBJ1-5, reads DVKVTQSSRYLVKRTGEKVFLECVQDMDHENMFWYRQDPGLGLRLIYFSYDVKMKEKGDIPEGYSVSREKKERFSLILESASTNQTSMYLCASSLARGVQPQHFGDGTRLSIL.